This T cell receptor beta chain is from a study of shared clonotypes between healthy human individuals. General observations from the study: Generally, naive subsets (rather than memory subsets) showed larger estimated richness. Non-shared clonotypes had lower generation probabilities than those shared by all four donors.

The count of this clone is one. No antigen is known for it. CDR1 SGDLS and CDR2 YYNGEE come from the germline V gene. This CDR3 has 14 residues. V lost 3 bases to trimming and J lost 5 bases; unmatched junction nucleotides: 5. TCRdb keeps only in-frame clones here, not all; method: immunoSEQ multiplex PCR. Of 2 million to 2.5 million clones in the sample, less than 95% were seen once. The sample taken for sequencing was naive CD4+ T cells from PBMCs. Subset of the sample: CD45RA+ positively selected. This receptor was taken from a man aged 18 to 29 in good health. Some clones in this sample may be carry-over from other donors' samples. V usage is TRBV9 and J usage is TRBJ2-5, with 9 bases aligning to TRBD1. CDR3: CASSATGGPETQYF. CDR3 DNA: TGTGCCAGCAGCGCAACAGGGGGCCCCGAGACCCAGTACTTC.